This entry is about one TCR beta chain. Its antigen is not known. These data come from a study of beta chain features in type 1 diabetes. General study findings and limits: A potential PCR bias toward shorter templates would be equal in patient and control samples. More deletions and fewer insertions at VDJ junctions were seen in type 1 diabetes patients.

After removal of 11 bases from V and 2 bases from J, the junction contained 12 bases not matched to a gene. Germline-derived CDR1 and CDR2 are MDHEN and SYDVKM. The CDR3 loop spans 16 amino acids. Sequenced material consisted of expressed TCRB transcripts (all of the isolated RNA was reverse transcribed). TCRdb keeps only in-frame clones here, not all; method: immunoSEQ multiplex PCR. The sample carries 850,000 to 900,000 clones, 15% to 20% recorded once. The sequencing sample was made of naive CD4+ T cells from blood. The receptor comes from a woman aged 18-29 years in good health. This chain uses TRBV28 with TRBJ2-6; 7 bases align to TRBD1. The CDR3 loop is CAGAPGGYPGANVLTF. The CDR3 DNA reads as TGTGCCGGCGCGCCAGGGGGATATCCTGGGGCCAACGTCCTGACTTTC.